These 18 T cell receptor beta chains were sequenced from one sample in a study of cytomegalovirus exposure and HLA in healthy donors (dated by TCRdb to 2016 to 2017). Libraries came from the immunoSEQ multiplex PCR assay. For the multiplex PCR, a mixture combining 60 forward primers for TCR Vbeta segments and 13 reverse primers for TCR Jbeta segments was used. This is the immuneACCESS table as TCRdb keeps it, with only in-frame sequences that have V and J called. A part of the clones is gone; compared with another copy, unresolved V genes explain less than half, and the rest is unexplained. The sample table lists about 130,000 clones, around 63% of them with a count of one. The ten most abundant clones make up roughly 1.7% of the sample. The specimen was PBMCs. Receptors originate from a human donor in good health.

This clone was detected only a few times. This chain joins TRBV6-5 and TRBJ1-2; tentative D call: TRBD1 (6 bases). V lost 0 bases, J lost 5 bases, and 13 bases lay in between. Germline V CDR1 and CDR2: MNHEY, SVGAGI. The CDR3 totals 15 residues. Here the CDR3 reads CASSYSPGVGYGYTF. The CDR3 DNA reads TGTGCCAGCAGTTACTCTCCAGGGGTCGGGTATGGCTACACCTTC.

This CDR3 is CASSTSGSSTDTQYF. The DNA of the CDR3 is TGTGCCAGCAGCACGAGCGGGAGTAGCACAGATACGCAGTATTTT. This chain links TRBV7-9 with TRBJ2-3, with 8 bases fitting TRBD2. J gave up 0 bases and V 5 bases, and 4 bases lay outside the gene matches. The CDR3 is 15 amino acids. CDR1 and CDR2 from the germline V gene are SEHNR and FQNEAQ (reference sequence).

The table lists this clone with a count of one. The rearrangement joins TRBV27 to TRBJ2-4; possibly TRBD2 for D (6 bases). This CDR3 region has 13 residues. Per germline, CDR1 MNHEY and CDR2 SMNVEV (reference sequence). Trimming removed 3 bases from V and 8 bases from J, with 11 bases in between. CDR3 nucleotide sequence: TGTGCCAGCAGTTTCGTGGAGGGAGACATTCAGTACTTC. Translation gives CASSFVEGDIQYF.

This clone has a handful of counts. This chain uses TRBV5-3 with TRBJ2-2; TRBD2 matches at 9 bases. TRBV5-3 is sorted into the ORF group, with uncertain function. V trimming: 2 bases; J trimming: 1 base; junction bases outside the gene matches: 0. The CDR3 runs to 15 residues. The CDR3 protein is CARSLAGGNTGELFF. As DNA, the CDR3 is TGTGCCAGAAGCTTAGCGGGAGGGAACACCGGGGAGCTGTTTTTT.

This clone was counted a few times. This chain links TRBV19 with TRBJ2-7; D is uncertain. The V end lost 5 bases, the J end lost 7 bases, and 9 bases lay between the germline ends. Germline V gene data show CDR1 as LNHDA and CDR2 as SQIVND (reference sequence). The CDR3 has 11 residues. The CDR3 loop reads CASSFLNEQYF. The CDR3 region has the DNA TGTGCCAGTAGTTTTCTTAATGAGCAGTACTTC. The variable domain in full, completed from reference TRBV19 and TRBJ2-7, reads DGGITQSPKYLFRKEGQNVTLSCEQNLNHDAMYWYRQDPGQGLRLIYYSQIVNDFQKGDIAEGYSVSREKKESFPLTVTSAQKNPTAFYLCASSFLNEQYFGPGTRLTVT.

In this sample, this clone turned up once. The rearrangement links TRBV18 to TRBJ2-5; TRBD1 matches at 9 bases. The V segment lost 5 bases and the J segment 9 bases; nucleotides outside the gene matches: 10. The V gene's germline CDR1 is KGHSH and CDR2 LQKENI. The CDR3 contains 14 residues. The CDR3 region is CASSGDRASRAQYF. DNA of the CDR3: TGTGCCAGCTCAGGGGACAGGGCCTCGAGGGCCCAGTACTTC.

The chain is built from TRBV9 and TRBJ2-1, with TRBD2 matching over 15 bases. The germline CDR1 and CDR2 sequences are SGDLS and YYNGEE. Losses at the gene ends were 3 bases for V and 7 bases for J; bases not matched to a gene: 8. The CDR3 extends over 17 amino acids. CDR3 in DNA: TGTGCCAGCAGCGACCCTTCCGGGACTAGCGGGAGGAATGAGCAGTTCTTC. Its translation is CASSDPSGTSGRNEQFF.

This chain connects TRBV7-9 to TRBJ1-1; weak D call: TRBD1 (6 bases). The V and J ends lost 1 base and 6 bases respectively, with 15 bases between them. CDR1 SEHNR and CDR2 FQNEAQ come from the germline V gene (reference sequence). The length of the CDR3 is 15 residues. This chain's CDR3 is CASSLDVRGRAEAFF. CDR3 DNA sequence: TGTGCCAGCAGCTTAGACGTTAGGGGGAGGGCTGAAGCTTTCTTT.

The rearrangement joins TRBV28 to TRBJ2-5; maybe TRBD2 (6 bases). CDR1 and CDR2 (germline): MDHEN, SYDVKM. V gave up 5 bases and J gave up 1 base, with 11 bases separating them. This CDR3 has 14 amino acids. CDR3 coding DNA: TGTGCCAGCAGTAGACCCGGGGGCCAAGAGACCCAGTACTTC. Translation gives CASSRPGGQETQYF.

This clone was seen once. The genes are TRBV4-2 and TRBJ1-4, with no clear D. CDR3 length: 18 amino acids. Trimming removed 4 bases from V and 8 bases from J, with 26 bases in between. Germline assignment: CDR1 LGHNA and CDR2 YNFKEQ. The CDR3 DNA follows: TGTGCCAGCAGCCCTTTTGCGGATTATCGGGGAGGAAACGAAAAACTGTTTTTT. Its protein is CASSPFADYRGGNEKLFF.

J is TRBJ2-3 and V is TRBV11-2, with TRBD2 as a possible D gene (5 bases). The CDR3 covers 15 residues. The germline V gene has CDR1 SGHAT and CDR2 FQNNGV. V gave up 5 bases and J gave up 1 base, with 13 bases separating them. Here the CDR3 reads CASSARGFGTDTQYF. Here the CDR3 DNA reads TGTGCCAGCAGCGCCCGGGGTTTTGGCACAGATACGCAGTATTTT.

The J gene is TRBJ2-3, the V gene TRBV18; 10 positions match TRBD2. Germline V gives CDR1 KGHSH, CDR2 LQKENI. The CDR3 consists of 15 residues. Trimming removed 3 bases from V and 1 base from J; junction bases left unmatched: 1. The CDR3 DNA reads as TGTGCCAGCTCACCGAGCGGGAGGGGCACAGATACGCAGTATTTT. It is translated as CASSPSGRGTDTQYF.

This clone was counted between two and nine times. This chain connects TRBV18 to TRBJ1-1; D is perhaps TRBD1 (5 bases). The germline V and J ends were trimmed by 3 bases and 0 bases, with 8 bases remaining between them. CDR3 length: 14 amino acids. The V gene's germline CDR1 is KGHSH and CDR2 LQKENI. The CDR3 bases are TGTGCCAGCTCACCGACAGAGATGAACACTGAAGCTTTCTTT. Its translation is CASSPTEMNTEAFF.

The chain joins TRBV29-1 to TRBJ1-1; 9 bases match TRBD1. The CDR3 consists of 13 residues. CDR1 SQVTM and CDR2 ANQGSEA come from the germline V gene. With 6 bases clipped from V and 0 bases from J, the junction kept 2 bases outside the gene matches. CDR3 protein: CSVRDRVNTEAFF. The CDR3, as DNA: TGCAGCGTGCGGGACAGGGTGAACACTGAAGCTTTCTTT.

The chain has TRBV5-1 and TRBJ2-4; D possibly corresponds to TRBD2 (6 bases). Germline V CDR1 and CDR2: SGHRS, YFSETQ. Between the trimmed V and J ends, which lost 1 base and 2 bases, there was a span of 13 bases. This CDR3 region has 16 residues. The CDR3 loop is CASSLMAGSTKNIQYF. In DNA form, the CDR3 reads TGCGCCAGCAGCTTGATGGCGGGGTCGACCAAAAACATTCAGTACTTC.

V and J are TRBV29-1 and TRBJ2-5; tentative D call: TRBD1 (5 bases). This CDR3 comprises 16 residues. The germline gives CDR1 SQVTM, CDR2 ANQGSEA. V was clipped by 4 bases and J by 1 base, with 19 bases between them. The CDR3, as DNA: TGCAGCGTTGTTTCGTTGTCAGGGCCTTCCCAAGAGACCCAGTACTTC. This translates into CSVVSLSGPSQETQYF.

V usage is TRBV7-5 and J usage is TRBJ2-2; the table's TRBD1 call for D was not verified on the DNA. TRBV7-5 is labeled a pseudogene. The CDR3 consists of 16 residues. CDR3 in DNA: TGTGTCAGAAGCCCCAAGGACAGGGGGCCTGCCGGGGAGCTGTTTTTT. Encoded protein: CVRSPKDRGPAGELFF.

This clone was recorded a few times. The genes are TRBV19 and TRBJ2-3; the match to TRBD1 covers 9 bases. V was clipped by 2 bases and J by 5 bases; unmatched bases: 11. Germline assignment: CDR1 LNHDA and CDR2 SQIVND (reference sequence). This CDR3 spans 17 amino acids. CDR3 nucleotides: TGTGCCAGTAGTATAACCCCCAACAGGGGGCTTTTAGATACGCAGTATTTT. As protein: CASSITPNRGLLDTQYF.